The 9 T cell receptor beta chains in this list originate from one sample, sequenced in a study of blood T cell repertoires in COVID-19. Sequencing used immunoSEQ multiplex PCR; TCRdb keeps in-frame clones, though not all of them. The top ten hold under 4% of the sample, which has about 370,000 clones, roughly 90% seen once. The sequencing sample was made of peripheral blood. The origin of the receptors is a woman in her 30s with COVID-19, enrolled during active disease.

The V gene is TRBV28, the J gene TRBJ1-2, with TRBD1 identical over 11 bases. CDR1 MDHEN and CDR2 SYDVKM come from the germline V gene. V lost 4 bases to trimming and J lost 5 bases; unmatched junction nucleotides: 3. CDR3 size: 14 residues. CDR3 residues: CASSSGQGAYGYTF. In DNA form, the CDR3 reads TGTGCCAGCAGTTCAGGACAGGGGGCATATGGCTACACCTTC.

CDR3 coding DNA: TGTGCCAGCAGCCAGCCTCTAAGTCTTAGCTCCTACAATGAGCAGTTCTTC. Its translation: CASSQPLSLSSYNEQFF. The chain is built from TRBV3-1 (or the pseudogene TRBV3-2) and TRBJ2-1, with no clear D. The CDR3 loop spans 17 amino acids. The germline CDR1 and CDR2 sequences are LGHDT and YNNKEL (reference sequence). V was shortened by 3 bases and J by 0 bases, with 15 bases between the two germline ends.

This clone has a handful of counts. V usage is TRBV10-3 and J usage is TRBJ2-1; 7 positions agree with TRBD1. The germline gives CDR1 ENHRY, CDR2 SYGVKD. Unmatched junction bases numbered 5, after V lost 9 bases and J lost 0 bases. This CDR3 region has 14 residues. The chain's CDR3 is CAISTGSSYNEQFF. The CDR3 nucleotides read TGTGCCATTTCGACAGGGAGCTCCTACAATGAGCAGTTCTTC.

J is TRBJ2-7 and V is TRBV6-5; 7 positions match TRBD2. Germline CDR1 is MNHEY and CDR2 is SVGAGI. The trim removed 2 bases at V and 3 bases at J, leaving 7 bases unmatched. CDR3 length equals 15 residues. Written as DNA, the CDR3 is TGTGCCAGCAGTTACATTTTGGGGGGGGGCTACGAGCAGTACTTC. This sequence encodes CASSYILGGGYEQYF.

The chain has TRBV19 and TRBJ1-5; perhaps TRBD1 as D (5 bases). V lost 6 bases, J lost 7 bases, and 16 bases lay in between. CDR1 is LNHDA, CDR2 SQIVND, per germline (reference sequence). The CDR3 length is 14 residues. The CDR3 protein is CASRGQGNPQPQHF. The CDR3 DNA is TGTGCCAGTAGAGGGCAGGGCAACCCACAGCCCCAGCATTTT.

V usage is TRBV4-1 and J usage is TRBJ2-7; 7 bases line up with TRBD1. The germline CDR1 and CDR2 sequences are MGHRA and YSYEKL. The CDR3 length is 14 residues. Unmatched junction bases numbered 5, after V lost 2 bases and J lost 4 bases. CDR3 residues: CASSQIIQGYEQYF. The CDR3 DNA is TGCGCCAGCAGCCAAATTATACAGGGGTACGAGCAGTACTTC.

There are a few counts of this clone. This rearrangement joins TRBV7-2 to TRBJ2-1; 11 bases line up with TRBD2. The CDR3 contains 16 residues. With 1 base clipped from V and 7 bases from J, the junction kept 6 bases outside the gene matches. Germline V gives CDR1 SGHTA, CDR2 FQGNSA. CDR3 coding DNA: TGTGCCAGCAGCTTAGTTAGGGCTAGCGGGAGGAATGAGCAGTTCTTC. Protein: CASSLVRASGRNEQFF.

V gene TRBV11-2 combines with J gene TRBJ1-3, with 7 bases identical to TRBD1. V lost 3 bases, J lost 3 bases, and 5 bases stayed unmatched. Germline lookup yields CDR1 SGHAT and CDR2 FQNNGV. This CDR3 region has 15 residues. The CDR3 protein is CASSFTGEFGNTIYF. CDR3 nucleotides: TGTGCCAGCAGCTTTACAGGGGAGTTTGGAAACACCATATATTTT.

V gene TRBV27 combines with J gene TRBJ2-5, with D possibly matching TRBD2 (5 bases). CDR1 is MNHEY and CDR2 is SMNVEV in the germline V gene (reference sequence). CDR3 length: 13 residues. Trimming took off 9 bases at V and 5 bases at J, with 16 bases between the two ends. This CDR3 reads CASSRSRVETQYF. CDR3 DNA sequence: TGTGCCAGTAGCCGGTCGCGGGTGGAGACCCAGTACTTC.